A selection of T cell receptor beta chains follows, all from one sample in a study of cytomegalovirus exposure and HLA in healthy donors. The method was immunoSEQ multiplex PCR; TCRdb's version includes in-frame clones alone and lacks a portion of them. This table holds 130,000 to 150,000 clones, about 88% found once. Source material: PBMCs. Source of these receptors: a woman aged 18-30 years in good health and CMV-seropositive. Both conserved end residues are part of each CDR3. D genes are given only for firm matches. Clone sizes are given selectively: once, few, many, or a class where the clone is expanded.

clone_size: .
v_call: TRBV27
j_call: TRBJ1-4
d_call: .
cdr3_nt: TGTGCCAGCAGTTTGGCCACAACTAATGAAAAACTGTTTTTT
cdr3_aa: CASSLATTNEKLFF

clone_size: .
v_call: TRBV5-1
j_call: TRBJ2-2
d_call: .
cdr3_nt: TGCGCCAGCAGCTTGATCCCTCGGAGCAGGGGCACCGGGGAGCTGTTTTTT
cdr3_aa: CASSLIPRSRGTGELFF

clone_size: .
v_call: TRBV5-5
j_call: TRBJ1-3
d_call: .
cdr3_nt: TGTGCCAGCAGCCCCGGACTGGGTAGGGACTCTGGAAACACCATATATTTT
cdr3_aa: CASSPGLGRDSGNTIYF

clone_size: .
v_call: TRBV29-1
j_call: TRBJ2-1
d_call: TRBD2
cdr3_nt: TGCAGCGTTGGGGGACTAGCGGGGTGGTTCTTC
cdr3_aa: CSVGGLAGWFF

clone_size: .
v_call: TRBV18
j_call: TRBJ1-5
d_call: .
cdr3_nt: TGTGCCAGCTCACAAGGACCTAGGGGCGATCAGCCCCAGCATTTT
cdr3_aa: CASSQGPRGDQPQHF

clone_size: .
v_call: TRBV5-1
j_call: TRBJ2-7
d_call: TRBD2
cdr3_nt: TGCGCCAGCAGCCGGGGACTAGCGGGGGGCAACTCCTACGAGCAGTACTTC
cdr3_aa: CASSRGLAGGNSYEQYF

clone_size: once
v_call: TRBV19
j_call: TRBJ1-2
d_call: .
cdr3_nt: TGTGCCAGTAAACAACCCTTCTATGGCTACACCTTC
cdr3_aa: CASKQPFYGYTF

clone_size: .
v_call: TRBV7-2
j_call: TRBJ1-3
d_call: .
cdr3_nt: TGTGCCAGCAGCGCCTTCTCCGGGATCTCTGGAAACACCATATATTTT
cdr3_aa: CASSAFSGISGNTIYF

clone_size: .
v_call: TRBV28
j_call: TRBJ2-1
d_call: TRBD1
cdr3_nt: TGTGCCAGCAGTCTTACCCAAGGACAGGGTGTTGAGCAGTTCTTC
cdr3_aa: CASSLTQGQGVEQFF

clone_size: .
v_call: TRBV7-8
j_call: TRBJ2-7
d_call: .
cdr3_nt: TGTGCCAGCAGCTTAGTTTTGGGCGACGAGCAGTACTTC
cdr3_aa: CASSLVLGDEQYF

clone_size: once
v_call: TRBV19
j_call: TRBJ2-7
d_call: TRBD1
cdr3_nt: TGTGCCAGTAGCTCACCCGGGACAGGCTACGAGCAGTACTTC
cdr3_aa: CASSSPGTGYEQYF

clone_size: .
v_call: TRBV13
j_call: TRBJ1-6
d_call: .
cdr3_nt: TGTGCCAGCAGAGACCGACAGTACTCCTATAATTCACCCCTCCACTTT
cdr3_aa: CASRDRQYSYNSPLHF

clone_size: .
v_call: TRBV19
j_call: TRBJ1-2
d_call: .
cdr3_nt: TGTGCCAGTAGTCTCGGCGAGGACTATGGCTACACCTTC
cdr3_aa: CASSLGEDYGYTF

clone_size: .
v_call: TRBV7-9
j_call: TRBJ1-1
d_call: .
cdr3_nt: TGTGCCAGCAGCCAAATAAGGGAGAGGAACACTGAAGCTTTCTTT
cdr3_aa: CASSQIRERNTEAFF

clone_size: medium-sized
v_call: TRBV28
j_call: TRBJ1-6
d_call: .
cdr3_nt: TGTGCCACCCACCGCGGGAGCTCCTATAATTCACCCCTCCACTTT
cdr3_aa: CATHRGSSYNSPLHF

clone_size: once
v_call: TRBV7-6
j_call: TRBJ1-1
d_call: TRBD1
cdr3_nt: TGTGCCAGCAGCTTGGGGACAGAGAACACTGAAGCTTTCTTT
cdr3_aa: CASSLGTENTEAFF

clone_size: .
v_call: TRBV7-2
j_call: TRBJ2-5
d_call: .
cdr3_nt: TGTGCCAGCAGCTTCGGCCAAGAGACCCAGTACTTC
cdr3_aa: CASSFGQETQYF

clone_size: once
v_call: TRBV29-1
j_call: TRBJ2-2
d_call: .
cdr3_nt: TGCAGCGTTGATGGGGCCGGGACCGGGGAGCTGTTTTTT
cdr3_aa: CSVDGAGTGELFF

clone_size: .
v_call: TRBV18
j_call: TRBJ1-2
d_call: .
cdr3_nt: TGTGCCAGCTCACCACCGAACAGCTTTAACTATGGCTACACCTTC
cdr3_aa: CASSPPNSFNYGYTF

clone_size: .
v_call: TRBV7-8
j_call: TRBJ1-2
d_call: .
cdr3_nt: TGTGCCAGCAGCTTAGCGGACACCAACTATGGCTACACCTTC
cdr3_aa: CASSLADTNYGYTF

clone_size: .
v_call: TRBV11-2
j_call: TRBJ2-7
d_call: .
cdr3_nt: TGTGCCAGCAGCCCCACGGGTTGGAGGGCGATCGACGAGCAGTACTTC
cdr3_aa: CASSPTGWRAIDEQYF

clone_size: .
v_call: TRBV6-1
j_call: TRBJ2-1
d_call: .
cdr3_nt: TGTGCCACCCTTCTAGGACTAGAGCAGTTCTTC
cdr3_aa: CATLLGLEQFF